Listed here are 32 T cell receptor beta chains from one sample, sequenced in a study of T-cell reconstitution after alpha-beta-depleted transplantation in children. Unique molecular identifiers were used in preparing the TCRbeta library. TCRdb itself ran the PCR reads through MiXCR, one entry per CDR3 protein. In the table there are fewer than 400,000 distinct CDR3 sequences, approximately 23% of which are singletons. Source: PBMCs, mostly from graft donor cells, taken 180 days after TCRalphabeta/CD19-depleted stem cell transplant. These receptors were collected from a male patient younger than 18 who had a stem cell transplant for acute lymphoblastic leukemia, so the T cells may come from the graft donor.

J is TRBJ2-5 and V is TRBV20-1; the D gene could be TRBD1 or TRBD2 (5 bases each). V was pared by 0 bases and J by 10 bases, with 9 bases between. Per germline, CDR1 DFQATT and CDR2 SNEGSKA (reference sequence). The CDR3 loop spans 11 amino acids. Written as DNA, the CDR3 is TGCAGTGCTAGAGATGGGGGAGTCCAGTACTTC. This sequence encodes CSARDGGVQYF.

This clonotype was seen a handful of times. The chain has TRBV7-3 and TRBJ2-1, with TRBD2 matching 10 bases. Germline CDR1 and CDR2: SGHTA and FQGTGA. V lost 3 bases to trimming and J lost 6 bases; unmatched junction nucleotides: 11. The CDR3 covers 17 residues. The CDR3 region is CASSFGASGSLSNEQFF. The CDR3 region has the DNA TGTGCCAGCAGCTTTGGGGCTAGCGGGAGCCTTAGCAATGAGCAGTTCTTC.

This clonotype appeared a few times. The V call is TRBV24-1, the J call TRBJ2-1; D is unclear. CDR3 length: 16 amino acids. Germline V gene data show CDR1 as KGHDR and CDR2 as SFDVKD. V lost 2 bases and J lost 0, with 10 bases in between. CDR3 sequence reads: CATSDWKSVSYNEQFF. The DNA for the CDR3 is TGTGCCACCAGTGATTGGAAAAGCGTCTCCTACAATGAGCAGTTCTTC.

This clonotype was picked up a small number of times. The V and J genes are TRBV5-1 and TRBJ2-3; no clear D gene. This CDR3 is 14 amino acids long. The germline gives CDR1 SGHRS, CDR2 YFSETQ. V dropped 1 base and J dropped 3 bases, with 9 bases sitting between them. CDR3 sequence: CASSLQVRTDTQYF. In nucleotides, the CDR3 is TGCGCCAGCAGCTTGCAGGTGAGGACAGATACGCAGTATTTT.

The chain links TRBV7-6 to TRBJ2-1; possible D gene TRBD2, 5 bases. The V gene's germline CDR1 is SGHVS and CDR2 FNYEAQ. This CDR3 has 14 residues. V lost 4 bases and J lost 8, with 15 bases in between. The CDR3 region has the DNA TGTGCCAGCAGCTCCCCTACTAGTTTACATGAGCAGTTCTTC. Its protein product is CASSSPTSLHEQFF. Drawing the rest from reference TRBV7-6 and TRBJ2-1, the complete variable domain is GAGVSQSPRYKVTKRGQDVALRCDPISGHVSLYWYRQALGQGPEFLTYFNYEAQQDKSGLPNDRFSAERPEGSISTLTIQRTEQRDSAMYRCASSSPTSLHEQFFGPGTRLTVL.

This clonotype turned up a few times. The chain is built from TRBV20-1 and TRBJ2-7; 10 bases map to TRBD2. V dropped 5 bases and J dropped 3; count of bases not matched to a gene: 13. The germline V gene has CDR1 DFQATT and CDR2 SNEGSKA (reference sequence). This CDR3 has 16 residues. Here the CDR3 reads CSASGLAGGRYYEQYF. In nucleotides, the CDR3 is TGCAGTGCTTCGGGATTAGCGGGAGGTCGTTACTACGAGCAGTACTTC.

In its sample, this clonotype was seen a few times. The chain is built from TRBV4-1 and TRBJ2-3; D unclear. This CDR3 is built from 16 residues. CDR1 is MGHRA, CDR2 YSYEKL, per germline. Trimming shortened V by 1 base and J by 1 base, and 12 bases separated the two germline ends. CDR3 DNA sequence: TGCGCCAGCAGCCAAGGGAAACTCCTTCGCACAGATACGCAGTATTTT. Encoded protein: CASSQGKLLRTDTQYF.

This clonotype occurred many times. The chain has TRBV5-1 and TRBJ2-2, with 9 bases fitting TRBD1. V lost 5 bases to trimming and J lost 4 bases; unmatched junction nucleotides: 9. The length of the CDR3 is 16 residues. In germline, CDR1 is SGHRS, CDR2 YFSETQ. The CDR3: CASRLSGTGTTGELFF. Here the CDR3 DNA reads TGCGCCAGCAGGTTATCCGGGACAGGGACCACCGGGGAGCTGTTTTTT.

This clonotype came up a few times. The rearrangement uses TRBV7-8 and TRBJ2-2, with a tentative D call TRBD1 (6 bases). The CDR3 runs 14 residues. Germline V lookup: CDR1 SGHVS, CDR2 FQNEAQ. V was clipped by 8 bases and J by 6 bases, with 16 bases between them. CDR3 loop: CASSTYRVPGELFF. The CDR3 nucleotides are TGTGCCAGCTCAACCTACAGGGTACCCGGGGAGCTGTTTTTT.

This clonotype appeared a few times. The chain carries TRBV5-1 and TRBJ2-1; D possibly matches TRBD1 or TRBD2 (6 bases each). This CDR3 is 16 amino acids long. The germline V gene encodes CDR1 SGHRS and CDR2 YFSETQ. Trimming cost V 6 bases and J 0 bases, with 16 bases left between them. CDR3 sequence: CASTEGDSLSYNEQFF. The CDR3 DNA reads as TGCGCCAGCACCGAGGGGGACTCCCTCTCCTACAATGAGCAGTTCTTC.

This clonotype turned up a few times. The V and J genes are TRBV5-1 and TRBJ2-5; D unclear. Germline CDR1 and CDR2: SGHRS and YFSETQ. The CDR3 is 13 residues long. V was clipped by 1 base and J by 5 bases, with 9 bases between them. The CDR3 coding sequence is TGCGCCAGCAGCTTGTTGAGAATGGAGACCCAGTACTTC. The encoded protein is CASSLLRMETQYF. The full variable domain, completed using reference TRBV5-1 and TRBJ2-5, is KAGVTQTPRYLIKTRGQQVTLSCSPISGHRSVSWYQQTPGQGLQFLFEYFSETQRNKGNFPGRFSGRQFSNSRSEMNVSTLELGDSALYLCASSLLRMETQYFGPGTRLLVL.

This clonotype was counted a few times. CDR3 sequence (DNA): TGTGCCAGCAGTCACGAAAGCTCCTACGAGCAGTACTTC. Translating it yields CASSHESSYEQYF. The V and J genes are TRBV27 and TRBJ2-7; D is unclear. The CDR3 has 13 residues. Trimming removed 5 bases from V and 0 bases from J, with 8 bases in between. CDR1 MNHEY and CDR2 SMNVEV come from the germline V gene (reference sequence).

This clonotype was seen only a few times. The chain couples TRBV5-1 to TRBJ1-2; D possibly corresponds to TRBD1 (6 bases). The CDR3 extends over 13 amino acids. V lost 0 bases and J 9 bases, leaving 12 bases between the germline ends. Germline V gene lookup returns CDR1 SGHRS and CDR2 YFSETQ. The CDR3 protein is CASSLGQGRSYTF. The DNA for the CDR3 is TGCGCCAGCAGCTTGGGTCAGGGGCGAAGCTACACCTTC. Looking up the rest from reference TRBV5-1 and TRBJ1-2 gives the full variable domain: KAGVTQTPRYLIKTRGQQVTLSCSPISGHRSVSWYQQTPGQGLQFLFEYFSETQRNKGNFPGRFSGRQFSNSRSEMNVSTLELGDSALYLCASSLGQGRSYTFGSGTRLTVV.

There are a few counts of this clonotype. V is TRBV6-5 and J is TRBJ2-7; D not resolved. V lost 0 bases to trimming and J lost 0 bases, with 9 bases between them. Germline loops: CDR1 MNHEY, CDR2 SVGAGI. This CDR3 comprises 15 residues. CDR3 coding DNA: TGTGCCAGCAGTTACTCCAAACAGAGCTCCTACGAGCAGTACTTC. This sequence encodes CASSYSKQSSYEQYF.

This clonotype was observed many times. The chain recombines TRBV12-3 or TRBV12-4 with TRBJ2-1; D tentatively reads TRBD1 or TRBD2 (5 bases each). V was cut by 4 bases and J by 0 bases, with 13 bases left in between. CDR3 size: 16 residues. The CDR3 nucleotides are TGTGCCAGCAGTTCGCGCCAGGGACCCTCCTACAATGAGCAGTTCTTC. It yields the protein CASSSRQGPSYNEQFF.

A few counts support this clonotype. The chain combines TRBV4-2 with TRBJ2-1, with no clear D. Trimming removed 2 bases from V and 3 bases from J, with 5 bases in between. The germline V gene encodes CDR1 LGHNA and CDR2 YNFKEQ. This CDR3 contains 13 residues. CDR3 nucleotides: TGTGCCAGCAGCCAAAGGATCTACAATGAGCAGTTCTTC. Encoded protein: CASSQRIYNEQFF.

This clonotype was counted only a few times. This chain links TRBV5-1 with TRBJ2-1, with 9 bases fitting TRBD2. V was clipped by 4 bases and J by 8 bases; unmatched bases: 13. The CDR3 length is 16 residues. Looked up from germline, CDR1 is SGHRS and CDR2 is YFSETQ. This chain's CDR3 is CASSGIAGAELDEQFF. The CDR3 DNA sequence: TGCGCCAGCAGCGGAATAGCGGGAGCTGAGCTGGATGAGCAGTTCTTC.

The chain is built from TRBV3-1 and TRBJ2-3; D is unclear. Germline values: CDR1 LGHDT, CDR2 YNNKEL (reference sequence). The V end lost 3 bases, the J end lost 1 base, and 11 bases lay between the germline ends. The length of the CDR3 is 15 residues. The CDR3 reads CASSQEPVGTDTQYF. The CDR3 DNA sequence: TGTGCCAGCAGCCAGGAACCCGTTGGCACAGATACGCAGTATTTT.

This clonotype has more than one count but fewer than ten. The chain couples TRBV19 to TRBJ1-2, with 8 bases matching TRBD1. Germline values: CDR1 LNHDA, CDR2 SQIVND (reference sequence). The junction had 9 bases not matched to a gene; V was cut back by 5 bases and J by 4 bases. This CDR3 contains 15 residues. The CDR3 DNA reads as TGTGCCAGTAGTGGTCCCGGGACAGGCGGCTATGGCTACACCTTC. Residues: CASSGPGTGGYGYTF. Using reference TRBV19 and TRBJ1-2 for the parts outside the CDR3, the full variable domain is DGGITQSPKYLFRKEGQNVTLSCEQNLNHDAMYWYRQDPGQGLRLIYYSQIVNDFQKGDIAEGYSVSREKKESFPLTVTSAQKNPTAFYLCASSGPGTGGYGYTFGSGTRLTVV.

The chain carries TRBV6-5 and TRBJ2-7, with D unclear. V was clipped by 4 bases and J by 3 bases, with 13 bases between them. Germline assignment: CDR1 MNHEY and CDR2 SVGAGI. CDR3 length: 14 amino acids. In DNA form, the CDR3 reads TGTGCCAGCAGTTGGGCACAGATTGGCTACGAGCAGTACTTC. Residues: CASSWAQIGYEQYF.

The chain carries TRBV9 and TRBJ1-2; 7 bases are a match to TRBD1. CDR1 is SGDLS and CDR2 is YYNGEE in the germline V gene. CDR3 length: 14 amino acids. Losses at the gene ends were 2 bases for V and 5 bases for J; bases not matched to a gene: 6. This CDR3 is CASSVAGTVYGYTF. In nucleotides, the CDR3 is TGTGCCAGCAGCGTGGCCGGGACAGTGTATGGCTACACCTTC.

This clonotype turned up a few times. The V and J genes are TRBV7-8 and TRBJ2-5; no clear D gene. The CDR3 length is 14 residues. Germline CDR1 and CDR2: SGHVS and FQNEAQ. Trimming left V 5 bases short and J 0 bases short, with 10 bases between. CDR3 loop: CASSKQEYQETQYF. For the CDR3, the DNA is TGTGCCAGCAGCAAACAAGAGTACCAAGAGACCCAGTACTTC.

The table lists this clonotype with a few counts. The V and J genes are TRBV7-9 and TRBJ2-2; TRBD1 matches 7 bases. V was clipped by 5 bases and J by 7 bases; unmatched bases: 4. This CDR3 contains 13 residues. CDR1 is SEHNR and CDR2 is FQNEAQ in the germline V gene (reference sequence). The CDR3 spells CASSVDRVGELFF. In DNA, the CDR3 is TGTGCCAGCAGCGTAGACAGGGTCGGGGAGCTGTTTTTT.

The chain carries TRBV5-5 and TRBJ2-1, with D perhaps TRBD1 or TRBD2 (5 bases each). Trimming stripped 0 bases from V and 0 bases from J, with 13 bases between. Germline V gene sequence: CDR1 SGHKS, CDR2 YYEKEE (reference sequence). The CDR3 is 17 amino acids. The CDR3 DNA reads TGTGCCAGCAGCTTGGCCCCCTATGGGGGCTCCTACAATGAGCAGTTCTTC. Its protein is CASSLAPYGGSYNEQFF.

The chain recombines TRBV24-1 with TRBJ2-5, with D perhaps TRBD1 or TRBD2 (6 bases each). Per germline, CDR1 KGHDR and CDR2 SFDVKD. V lost 1 base and J 5 bases, leaving 19 bases between the germline ends. This CDR3 has 17 amino acids. The DNA for the CDR3 is TGTGCCACCAGTGATTTACCCGGGCAGGGGAGGAGGGAGACCCAGTACTTC. Translated: CATSDLPGQGRRETQYF.

This chain joins TRBV6-5 and TRBJ2-1, with a tentative D call TRBD1 (6 bases). The CDR3 contains 13 residues. V was clipped by 4 bases and J by 9 bases, with 13 bases between them. The V gene's germline CDR1 is MNHEY and CDR2 SVGAGI. CDR3 nucleotide sequence: TGTGCCAGCAGTTTACTCCAAGGGGGTGAGCAGTTCTTC. Translated, it gives CASSLLQGGEQFF.

The chain uses TRBV5-1 and TRBJ1-3; D unresolved. CDR3 length: 16 residues. CDR1 and CDR2 (germline): SGHRS, YFSETQ. The V end lost 0 bases, the J end lost 0 bases, and 10 bases lay between the germline ends. This CDR3 reads CASSLDTFFSGNTIYF. DNA of the CDR3: TGCGCCAGCAGCTTGGATACGTTTTTCTCTGGAAACACCATATATTTT.

The V gene is TRBV28, the J gene TRBJ2-1; D tentatively reads TRBD1 or TRBD2 (5 bases each). This CDR3 spans 17 amino acids. CDR1 is MDHEN, CDR2 SYDVKM, per germline. With 2 bases removed from V and 6 bases from J, the gap between germline ends came to 20 bases. The CDR3 coding sequence is TGTGCCAGCAGTTTACCCCCTCCAGGGAGTTTTTCCAATGAGCAGTTCTTC. It encodes CASSLPPPGSFSNEQFF.

V usage is TRBV12-2 and J usage is TRBJ2-5; the D call in the table, TRBD2, was not verified against the DNA. TRBV12-2 has pseudogene status. The CDR3 has 14 amino acids. This CDR3 is CASRRLAAPVDQYF. The CDR3 DNA reads as TGTGCAAGTCGCCGACTAGCGGCCCCGGTGGACCAGTACTTC.

V usage is TRBV7-9 and J usage is TRBJ1-2; no firm D call. The CDR3 runs 12 residues. Germline CDR1 is SEHNR and CDR2 is FQNEAQ (reference sequence). V gave up 5 bases and J gave up 6 bases, with 10 bases separating them. The CDR3 DNA sequence: TGTGCCAGCAGCCCTATCAGGAATGGCTACACCTTC. Translation: CASSPIRNGYTF.

The chain uses TRBV15 and TRBJ2-7; TRBD2 aligns across 9 bases. The CDR3 length is 15 residues. Trimming removed 0 bases from V and 7 bases from J; junction bases left unmatched: 7. Germline CDR1 and CDR2: LNHNV and YYDKDF (reference sequence). In nucleotides, the CDR3 is TGTGCCACCAGCAGAGATCAGGCGGGAGGGGGGGAGCAGTACTTC. It encodes CATSRDQAGGGEQYF.

In its sample, this clonotype was seen a few times. The chain has TRBV18 and TRBJ2-5, with 13 bases aligning to TRBD2. The germline V gene has CDR1 KGHSH and CDR2 LQKENI. Unmatched junction bases numbered 12, after V lost 6 bases and J lost 5 bases. CDR3 length equals 17 residues. As DNA, the CDR3 is TGTGCCAGCTCTCCCCGTTTGACTAGCGGGAGGTCGGAGACCCAGTACTTC. Amino acids: CASSPRLTSGRSETQYF. The complete variable domain, with remaining parts taken from reference TRBV18 and TRBJ2-5, reads NAGVMQNPRHLVRRRGQEARLRCSPMKGHSHVYWYRQLPEEGLKFMVYLQKENIIDESGMPKERFSAEFPKEGPSILRIQQVVRGDSAAYFCASSPRLTSGRSETQYFGPGTRLLVL.